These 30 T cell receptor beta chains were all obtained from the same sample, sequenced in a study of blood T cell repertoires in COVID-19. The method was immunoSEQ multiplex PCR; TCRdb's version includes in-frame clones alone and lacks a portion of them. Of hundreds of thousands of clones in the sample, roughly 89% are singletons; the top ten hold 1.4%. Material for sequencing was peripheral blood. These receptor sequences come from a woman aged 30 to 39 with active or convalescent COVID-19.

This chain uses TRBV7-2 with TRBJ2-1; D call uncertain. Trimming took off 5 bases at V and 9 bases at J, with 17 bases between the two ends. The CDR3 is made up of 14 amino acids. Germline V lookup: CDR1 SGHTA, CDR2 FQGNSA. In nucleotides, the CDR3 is TGTGCCAGCAGCACCTCCGTGGTGACTGGTGAGCAGTTCTTC. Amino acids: CASSTSVVTGEQFF. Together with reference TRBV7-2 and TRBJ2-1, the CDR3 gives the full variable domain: GAGVSQSPSNKVTEKGKDVELRCDPISGHTALYWYRQSLGQGLEFLIYFQGNSAPDKSGLPSDRFSAERTGGSVSTLTIQRTQQEDSAVYLCASSTSVVTGEQFFGPGTRLTVL.

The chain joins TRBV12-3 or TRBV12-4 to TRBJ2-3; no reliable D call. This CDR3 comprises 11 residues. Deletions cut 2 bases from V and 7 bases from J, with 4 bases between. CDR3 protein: CASSLLNTQYF. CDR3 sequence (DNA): TGTGCCAGCAGTTTATTAAATACGCAGTATTTT.

The CDR3 reads CASSIVGIGRVVDTQYF. The CDR3 coding sequence is TGTGCCAGTAGTATAGTTGGGATCGGGAGAGTGGTAGATACGCAGTATTTT. The gene calls are TRBV19 and TRBJ2-3, with a weak D call TRBD2 (6 bases). The CDR3 loop spans 17 amino acids. V dropped 1 base and J dropped 5 bases, with 19 bases sitting between them. Germline assignment: CDR1 LNHDA and CDR2 SQIVND (reference sequence).

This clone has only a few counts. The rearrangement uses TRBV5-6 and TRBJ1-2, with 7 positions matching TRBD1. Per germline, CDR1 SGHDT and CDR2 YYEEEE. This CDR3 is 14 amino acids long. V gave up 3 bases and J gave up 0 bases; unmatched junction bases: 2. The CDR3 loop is CASSSGTANYGYTF. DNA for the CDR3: TGTGCCAGCAGCTCCGGGACAGCTAACTATGGCTACACCTTC. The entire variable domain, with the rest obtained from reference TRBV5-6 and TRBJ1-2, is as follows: DAGVTQSPTHLIKTRGQQVTLRCSPKSGHDTVSWYQQALGQGPQFIFQYYEEEERQRGNFPDRFSGHQFPNYSSELNVNALLLGDSALYLCASSSGTANYGYTFGSGTRLTVV.

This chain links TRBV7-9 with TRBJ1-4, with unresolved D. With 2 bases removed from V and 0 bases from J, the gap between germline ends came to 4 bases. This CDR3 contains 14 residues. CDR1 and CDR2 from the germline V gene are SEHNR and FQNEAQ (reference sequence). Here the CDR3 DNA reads TGTGCCAGCAGCTTACGGTCAACTAATGAAAAACTGTTTTTT. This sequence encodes CASSLRSTNEKLFF.

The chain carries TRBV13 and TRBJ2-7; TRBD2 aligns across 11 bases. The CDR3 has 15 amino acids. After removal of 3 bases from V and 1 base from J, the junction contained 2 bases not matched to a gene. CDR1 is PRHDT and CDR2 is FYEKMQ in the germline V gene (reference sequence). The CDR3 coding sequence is TGTGCCAGCAGCTTGGGACTAGCGGAATCCTACGAGCAGTACTTC. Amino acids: CASSLGLAESYEQYF.

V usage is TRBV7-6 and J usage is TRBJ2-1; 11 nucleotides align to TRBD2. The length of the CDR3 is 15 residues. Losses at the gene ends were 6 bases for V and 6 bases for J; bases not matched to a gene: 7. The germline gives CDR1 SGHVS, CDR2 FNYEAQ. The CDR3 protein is CASRKGLAEPNEQFF. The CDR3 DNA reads TGTGCCAGCAGGAAGGGACTAGCGGAGCCCAATGAGCAGTTCTTC.

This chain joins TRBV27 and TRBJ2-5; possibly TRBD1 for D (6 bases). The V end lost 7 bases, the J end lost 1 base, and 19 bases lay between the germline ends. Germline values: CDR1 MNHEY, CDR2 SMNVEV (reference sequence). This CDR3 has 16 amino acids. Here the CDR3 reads CASTATGFFPQETQYF. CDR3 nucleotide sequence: TGTGCCAGCACCGCGACAGGCTTCTTCCCCCAAGAGACCCAGTACTTC.

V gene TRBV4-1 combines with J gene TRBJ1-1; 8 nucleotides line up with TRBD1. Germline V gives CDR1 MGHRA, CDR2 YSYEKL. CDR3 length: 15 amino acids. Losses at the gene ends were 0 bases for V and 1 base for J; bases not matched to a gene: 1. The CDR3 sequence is CASSQDGQGNTEAFF. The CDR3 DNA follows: TGCGCCAGCAGCCAAGATGGACAGGGGAACACTGAAGCTTTCTTT.

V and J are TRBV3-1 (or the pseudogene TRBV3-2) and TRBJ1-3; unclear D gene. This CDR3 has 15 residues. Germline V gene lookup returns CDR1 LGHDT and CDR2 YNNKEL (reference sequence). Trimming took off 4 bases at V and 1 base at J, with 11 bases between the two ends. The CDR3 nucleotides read TGTGCCAGCAGCCTTCAACGGGGATCTGGAAACACCATATATTTT. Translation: CASSLQRGSGNTIYF.

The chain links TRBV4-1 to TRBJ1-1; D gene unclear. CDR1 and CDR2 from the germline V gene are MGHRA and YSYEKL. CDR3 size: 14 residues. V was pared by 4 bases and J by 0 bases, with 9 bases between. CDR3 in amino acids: CASSLRDMNTEAFF. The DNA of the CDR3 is TGCGCCAGCAGCCTTCGCGACATGAACACTGAAGCTTTCTTT.

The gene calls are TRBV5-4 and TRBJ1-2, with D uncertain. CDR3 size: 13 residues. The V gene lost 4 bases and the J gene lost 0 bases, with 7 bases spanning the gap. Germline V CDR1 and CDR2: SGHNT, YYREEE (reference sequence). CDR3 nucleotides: TGTGCCAGCAGCGAGAGAGCTAACTATGGCTACACCTTC. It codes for CASSERANYGYTF.

CDR3 sequence (DNA): TGTGCCAGCAGTAAGGACGGGGGACTCGGAGCTTTCTTT. It codes for CASSKDGGLGAFF. The rearrangement joins TRBV6-5 to TRBJ1-1, with a possible D match to TRBD1 (5 bases). V was shortened by 5 bases and J by 10 bases, with 17 bases between the two germline ends. The CDR3 loop spans 13 amino acids. The V gene's germline CDR1 is MNHEY and CDR2 SVGAGI.

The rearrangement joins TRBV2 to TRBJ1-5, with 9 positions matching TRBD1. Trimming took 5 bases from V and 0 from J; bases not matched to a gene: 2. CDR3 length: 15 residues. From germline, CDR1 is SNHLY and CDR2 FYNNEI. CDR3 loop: CASSRTGDSNQPQHF. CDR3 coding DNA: TGTGCCAGCAGTAGGACAGGGGATAGCAATCAGCCCCAGCATTTT.

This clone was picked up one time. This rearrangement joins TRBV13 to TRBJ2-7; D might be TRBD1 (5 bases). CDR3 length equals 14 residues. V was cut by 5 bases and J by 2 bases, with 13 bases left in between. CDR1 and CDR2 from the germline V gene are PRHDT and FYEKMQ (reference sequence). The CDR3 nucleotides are TGTGCCAGCAGCGTACTTACAGGAACCTACGAGCAGTACTTC. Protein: CASSVLTGTYEQYF.

In DNA, the CDR3 is TGTGCCATCAGCGGGGATACAGGGGAACCTGGAAACACCATATATTTT. The encoded protein is CAISGDTGEPGNTIYF. This chain connects TRBV10-3 to TRBJ1-3, with 7 bases that match TRBD1. After removal of 6 bases from V and 2 bases from J, the junction contained 10 bases not matched to a gene. The CDR3 has 16 residues. The V gene's germline CDR1 is ENHRY and CDR2 SYGVKD.

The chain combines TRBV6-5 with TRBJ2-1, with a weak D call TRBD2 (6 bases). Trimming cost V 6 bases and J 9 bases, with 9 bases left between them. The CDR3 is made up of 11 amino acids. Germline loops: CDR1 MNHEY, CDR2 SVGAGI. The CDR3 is CASSREFEQFF. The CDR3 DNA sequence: TGTGCCAGCAGCCGGGAGTTTGAGCAGTTCTTC.

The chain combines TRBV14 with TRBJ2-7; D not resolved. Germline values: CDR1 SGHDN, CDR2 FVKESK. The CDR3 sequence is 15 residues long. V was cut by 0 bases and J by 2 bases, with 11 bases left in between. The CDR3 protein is CASSQDRGVAYEQYF. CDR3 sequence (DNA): TGTGCCAGCAGCCAAGATCGTGGAGTAGCCTACGAGCAGTACTTC.

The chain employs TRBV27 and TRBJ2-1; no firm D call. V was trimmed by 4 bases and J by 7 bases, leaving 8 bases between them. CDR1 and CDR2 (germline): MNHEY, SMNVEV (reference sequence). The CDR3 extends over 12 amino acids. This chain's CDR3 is CASSSTGNEQFF. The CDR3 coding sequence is TGTGCCAGCAGTTCGACTGGAAATGAGCAGTTCTTC.

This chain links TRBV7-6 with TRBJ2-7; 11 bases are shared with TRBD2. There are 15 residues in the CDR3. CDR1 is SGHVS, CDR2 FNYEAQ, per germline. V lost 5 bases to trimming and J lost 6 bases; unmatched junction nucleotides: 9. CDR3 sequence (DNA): TGTGCCAGCAGCCTGACTAGCGGGGTAACCGGCGAGCAGTACTTC. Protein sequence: CASSLTSGVTGEQYF.

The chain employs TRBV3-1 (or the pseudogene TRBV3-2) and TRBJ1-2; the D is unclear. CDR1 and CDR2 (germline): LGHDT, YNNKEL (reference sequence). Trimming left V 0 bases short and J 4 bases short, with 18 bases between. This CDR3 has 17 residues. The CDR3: CASSQDVGPGGGYGYTF. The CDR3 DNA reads TGTGCCAGCAGCCAAGACGTCGGACCTGGAGGAGGCTATGGCTACACCTTC.

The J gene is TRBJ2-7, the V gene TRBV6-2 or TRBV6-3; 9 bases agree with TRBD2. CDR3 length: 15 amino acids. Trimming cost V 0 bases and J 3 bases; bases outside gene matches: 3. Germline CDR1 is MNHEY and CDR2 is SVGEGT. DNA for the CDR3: TGTGCCAGCAGTTACTCTAGCGGGAGTATCTACGAGCAGTACTTC. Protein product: CASSYSSGSIYEQYF.

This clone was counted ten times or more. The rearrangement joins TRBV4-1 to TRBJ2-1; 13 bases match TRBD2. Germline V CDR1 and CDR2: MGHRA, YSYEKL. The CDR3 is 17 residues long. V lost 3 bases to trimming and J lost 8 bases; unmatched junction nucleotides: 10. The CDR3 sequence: CASSQESGTSGVYEQFF. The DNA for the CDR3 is TGCGCCAGCAGCCAGGAATCCGGGACTAGCGGGGTGTATGAGCAGTTCTTC.

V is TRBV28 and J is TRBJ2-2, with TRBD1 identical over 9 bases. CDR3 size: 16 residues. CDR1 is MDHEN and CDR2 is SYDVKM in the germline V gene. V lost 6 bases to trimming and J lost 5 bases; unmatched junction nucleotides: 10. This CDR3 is CASSHGQGTWTGELFF. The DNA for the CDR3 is TGTGCCAGCAGCCATGGACAGGGGACTTGGACCGGGGAGCTGTTTTTT.

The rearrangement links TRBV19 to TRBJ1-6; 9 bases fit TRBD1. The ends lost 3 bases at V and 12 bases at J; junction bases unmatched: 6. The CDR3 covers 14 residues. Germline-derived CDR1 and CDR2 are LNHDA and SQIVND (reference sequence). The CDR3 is CASSIPGTGKPLHF. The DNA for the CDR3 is TGTGCCAGTAGTATCCCCGGGACAGGGAAACCCCTCCACTTT.

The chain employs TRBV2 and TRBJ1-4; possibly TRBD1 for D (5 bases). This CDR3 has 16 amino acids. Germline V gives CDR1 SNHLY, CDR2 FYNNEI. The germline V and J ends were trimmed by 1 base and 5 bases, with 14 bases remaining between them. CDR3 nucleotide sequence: TGTGCCAGCAGTGAAGGTGGGGGGTTGGTGAATGAAAAACTGTTTTTT. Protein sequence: CASSEGGGLVNEKLFF.

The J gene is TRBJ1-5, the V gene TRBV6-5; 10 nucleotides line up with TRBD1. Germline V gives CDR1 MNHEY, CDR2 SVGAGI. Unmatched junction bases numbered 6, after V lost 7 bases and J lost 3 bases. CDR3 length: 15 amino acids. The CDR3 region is CASTRQGADNQPQHF. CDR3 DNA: TGTGCCAGCACCAGACAGGGGGCCGACAATCAGCCCCAGCATTTT.

DNA for the CDR3: TGTGCCAGCAGCGTAGCTGGACTAGTTCAAGAGACCCAGTACTTC. It yields the protein CASSVAGLVQETQYF. This chain links TRBV9 with TRBJ2-5, with TRBD2 matching 7 bases. The V gene end was trimmed by 0 bases and the J gene end by 2 bases; junction bases not matched to a gene: 4. Germline V CDR1 and CDR2: SGDLS, YYNGEE. The CDR3 loop spans 15 amino acids.

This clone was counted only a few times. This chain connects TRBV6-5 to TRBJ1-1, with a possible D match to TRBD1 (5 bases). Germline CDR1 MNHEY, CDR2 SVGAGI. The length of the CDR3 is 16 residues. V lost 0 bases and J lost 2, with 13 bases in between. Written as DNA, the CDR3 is TGTGCCAGCAGTTACTCGCTGAGGGACTCCAACACTGAAGCTTTCTTT. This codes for CASSYSLRDSNTEAFF.

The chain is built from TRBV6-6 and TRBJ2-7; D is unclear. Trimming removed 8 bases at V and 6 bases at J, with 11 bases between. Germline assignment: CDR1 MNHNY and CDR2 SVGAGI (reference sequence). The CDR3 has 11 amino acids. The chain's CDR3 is CASSARSEQYF. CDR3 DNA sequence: TGTGCCAGCTCCGCACGGAGCGAGCAGTACTTC.